The rows below give T cell receptor beta chains drawn from one sample of a study of OX40 agonist ivuxolimab in advanced cancers. Data came from immunoSEQ multiplex PCR; TCRdb stores just in-frame clones and leaves some out. The sample shows 40,000 to 60,000 clones, about nine tenths of them seen only once. This specimen was CD4+ or CD8+ T cells sorted from blood, taken in a trial of the OX40 agonist ivuxolimab. Receptor source: an adult with an advanced solid tumor such as melanoma, head and neck, liver or kidney cancer. Both conserved end residues are part of each CDR3. D genes are given only for firm matches. Clone size is given for some rows only: seen once, a few or many times, or a class if the clone is expanded.

TRBD2	TRBJ2-1	TRBV11-3	NA	CASRLGLADYNEQFF	TGTGCCAGCAGACTCGGGCTAGCGGACTACAATGAGCAGTTCTTC
NA	TRBJ1-3	TRBV4-3	NA	CASSGSNTIYF	TGCGCCAGCAGCGGTTCAAACACCATATATTTT
NA	TRBJ1-4	TRBV27	NA	CASSLNGGKLFF	TGTGCCAGCAGTTTAAACGGTGGAAAACTGTTTTTT
NA	TRBJ2-3	TRBV5-4	NA	CASSLGGADTQYF	TGTGCCAGCAGCTTGGGAGGGGCAGATACGCAGTATTTT
TRBD1	TRBJ1-1	TRBV19	NA	CASTYRGSGTEAFF	TGTGCCAGTACATACAGGGGTTCCGGCACTGAAGCTTTCTTT
TRBD2	TRBJ2-5	TRBV25-1	NA	CASSEPLWAGVETQYF	TGTGCCAGCAGTGAACCCTTATGGGCGGGGGTAGAGACCCAGTACTTC
TRBD2	TRBJ2-7	TRBV28	NA	CASRTSGTYEQYF	TGTGCCAGCAGAACCAGCGGGACCTACGAGCAGTACTTC
NA	TRBJ1-1	TRBV6-5	NA	CASSYSILAANTEAFF	TGTGCCAGCAGTTACTCGATATTAGCTGCCAACACTGAAGCTTTCTTT
NA	TRBJ1-2	TRBV28	few	CASSLIAGMGYTF	TGTGCCAGCAGTTTAATCGCAGGGATGGGCTACACCTTC
TRBD2	TRBJ2-3	TRBV30	once	CAFLLAGGADTQYF	TGTGCCTTTCTCTTAGCGGGGGGGGCAGATACGCAGTATTTT
NA	TRBJ1-5	TRBV5-1	NA	CASSLDGGASNQPQHF	TGCGCCAGCAGCTTGGACGGGGGCGCTAGCAATCAGCCCCAGCATTTT
TRBD1	TRBJ2-3	TRBV19	NA	CASSIRTGGSDTQYF	TGTGCCAGTAGTATTCGGACAGGGGGCTCAGATACGCAGTATTTT
NA	TRBJ2-5	TRBV11-2	NA	CASSLDSYGRIETQYF	TGTGCCAGCAGCTTAGATTCATACGGGAGAATTGAGACCCAGTACTTC
NA	TRBJ2-7	TRBV7-2	few	CASSPSYSSYEQYF	TGTGCCAGCAGCCCGAGTTATAGCTCCTACGAGCAGTACTTC
NA	TRBJ2-1	TRBV18	NA	CASSPPAGSSSYNEQFF	TGTGCCAGCTCCCCCCCCGCCGGGAGCAGCTCCTACAATGAGCAGTTCTTC
NA	TRBJ1-5	TRBV28	NA	CASSFYREGNQPQHF	TGTGCCAGCAGTTTTTACAGGGAGGGCAATCAGCCCCAGCATTTT
NA	TRBJ2-2	TRBV9	NA	CASSGGDSNANTGELFF	TGTGCCAGCAGCGGGGGGGACTCGAATGCGAACACCGGGGAGCTGTTTTTT
TRBD1	TRBJ1-1	TRBV13	NA	CASSLRDSPSGTEAFF	TGTGCCAGCAGCTTAAGGGACAGTCCAAGTGGCACTGAAGCTTTCTTT
NA	TRBJ2-3	TRBV7-3	NA	CASSRLSTDTQYF	TGTGCCAGCAGCCGACTCAGCACAGATACGCAGTATTTT
NA	TRBJ1-5	TRBV30	few	CAWSVKSNQPQHF	TGTGCCTGGAGTGTAAAGAGCAATCAGCCCCAGCATTTT
NA	TRBJ2-5	TRBV21-1	once	CASSKDCSTSRKETQYF	TGTGCCAGCAGCAAAGACTGTTCGACTAGCAGAAAAGAGACCCAGTACTTC
NA	TRBJ2-3	TRBV5-5	NA	CASSGTGDTQYF	TGTGCCAGCAGCGGCACAGGAGATACGCAGTATTTT
TRBD2	TRBJ2-1	TRBV27	NA	CASGRGGTSGYNEQFF	TGTGCCAGCGGCCGGGGAGGGACTAGCGGTTACAATGAGCAGTTCTTC
NA	TRBJ1-2	TRBV7-2	NA	CASNLGSRVPYGYTF	TGTGCCAGCAACCTCGGCTCTCGGGTGCCCTATGGCTACACCTTC
NA	TRBJ1-2	TRBV4-1	NA	CASSQTGGGYYGYTF	TGCGCCAGCAGCCAGACGGGGGGGGGTTACTATGGCTACACCTTC
TRBD1	TRBJ2-4	TRBV2	few	CASSSPGQPVAKNIQYF	TGTGCCAGCAGCTCCCCGGGACAGCCCGTAGCCAAAAACATTCAGTACTTC
NA	TRBJ1-4	TRBV18	NA	CASSPGMGEKLFF	TGTGCCAGCTCACCAGGGATGGGTGAAAAACTGTTTTTT
TRBD1	TRBJ1-1	TRBV5-1	NA	CASSFRGGASMAFF	TGCGCCAGCAGCTTTCGAGGGGGCGCTTCCATGGCTTTCTTT
NA	TRBJ2-3	TRBV9	NA	CASSGQSTDTQYF	TGTGCCAGCAGTGGACAGAGCACAGATACGCAGTATTTT
TRBD1	TRBJ1-3	TRBV12-5	NA	CASGQTDRVAGNTIYF	TGTGCTAGTGGACAAACTGACAGGGTAGCTGGAAACACCATATATTTT
TRBD2	TRBJ2-7	TRBV19	NA	CASSPSLTGGSEQYF	TGTGCCAGTAGTCCTTCCTTAACGGGAGGTTCCGAGCAGTACTTC
TRBD2	TRBJ2-5	TRBV5-5	NA	CASSPSAGVQETQYF	TGTGCCAGCAGCCCGAGCGCGGGGGTACAAGAGACCCAGTACTTC
TRBD1	TRBJ1-5	TRBV19	NA	CASADRDFRNQPQHF	TGTGCCAGTGCGGACAGGGATTTTAGGAATCAGCCCCAGCATTTT
NA	TRBJ2-7	TRBV7-3	NA	CASSLYGGIGYEQYF	TGTGCCAGCAGCTTATACGGGGGTATAGGCTACGAGCAGTACTTC
TRBD1	TRBJ1-5	TRBV28	NA	CASSATGTGAQPQHF	TGTGCCAGCAGTGCGACCGGGACAGGGGCTCAGCCCCAGCATTTT
NA	TRBJ2-6	TRBV6-6	once	CASRNQGAGANVLTF	TGTGCCAGCAGAAATCAGGGTGCTGGGGCCAACGTCCTGACTTTC
NA	TRBJ1-2	TRBV5-1	NA	CASSVETGFYGYTF	TGCGCCAGCAGCGTGGAAACAGGGTTTTATGGCTACACCTTC
NA	TRBJ1-1	TRBV5-1	NA	CASSLAGGSTEAFF	TGCGCCAGCAGCTTGGCAGGTGGGAGCACTGAAGCTTTCTTT
NA	TRBJ1-1	TRBV7-2	NA	CASSFTGVVMNTEAFF	TGTGCCAGCAGCTTTACCGGCGTGGTCATGAACACTGAAGCTTTCTTT
NA	TRBJ1-6	TRBV5-4	once	CASSVQGSDSPLHF	TGTGCCAGCAGCGTCCAGGGGAGTGATTCACCCCTCCACTTT
TRBD1	TRBJ2-2	TRBV9	once	CASSRQGLSTGELFF	TGTGCCAGCAGTCGACAGGGCCTTTCCACCGGGGAGCTGTTTTTT
NA	TRBJ1-5	TRBV6-1	NA	CASSERWGNQPQHF	TGTGCCAGCAGTGAAAGGTGGGGAAATCAGCCCCAGCATTTT
TRBD1	TRBJ1-1	TRBV5-6	NA	CASSLDRDPRAGEAFF	TGTGCCAGCAGCCTGGACAGGGACCCTCGAGCTGGTGAAGCTTTCTTT
NA	TRBJ1-3	TRBV2	NA	CASSADSRNTIYF	TGTGCCAGCAGCGCGGACAGTAGAAACACCATATATTTT
TRBD1	TRBJ2-5	TRBV5-1	NA	CASYEDRGHGETQYF	TGCGCCAGTTACGAGGACAGGGGGCATGGTGAGACCCAGTACTTC
TRBD1	TRBJ2-1	TRBV13	NA	CASSYYLQGTGEQFF	TGTGCCAGCAGCTACTACTTACAAGGGACAGGGGAGCAGTTCTTC
NA	TRBJ2-7	TRBV28	NA	CASRSRGYEQYF	TGTGCCAGCAGGAGCAGGGGTTACGAGCAGTACTTC
NA	TRBJ1-2	TRBV7-2	NA	CATAKVGLDYGYTF	TGTGCCACGGCGAAGGTTGGGTTAGACTATGGCTACACCTTC